These 8 T cell receptor beta chains originate from one sample sequenced in a study of Ad26.COV2.S vaccination and SARS-CoV-2 variants. Profiling relied on immunoSEQ multiplex PCR, and the TCRdb table lists in-frame clones only, not all of them. This repertoire shows about 320,000 clones, approximately 86% found once; its top ten account for around 1.9%. Documented treatment: some 20 received Ad26.COV2.S at low or high dose, single or two shots; five or six received placebo; per-sample allocation not given. Day 63 after the first injection of vaccine or placebo was the sampling time. The sample in question was peripheral blood, obtained in a trial of Ad26.COV2.S vaccine versus placebo. The source of these receptors is a person aged 18-60 years who received the Ad26.COV2.S COVID-19 vaccine or a placebo.

The chain combines TRBV24-1 with TRBJ2-3, with D maybe TRBD1 (5 bases). The CDR3 has 13 amino acids. Deletions cut 5 bases from V and 0 bases from J, with 5 bases between. Per the germline V gene, CDR1 is KGHDR and CDR2 is SFDVKD. CDR3 in DNA: TGTGCCACCAGTGGGGGCAGCACAGATACGCAGTATTTT. This encodes CATSGGSTDTQYF.

This rearrangement joins TRBV4-1 to TRBJ2-3; D ambiguous. Germline CDR1 MGHRA, CDR2 YSYEKL. V lost 4 bases to trimming and J lost 0 bases, with 20 bases between them. This CDR3 spans 18 amino acids. CDR3: CASSPLNGLPLSTDTQYF. CDR3 sequence (DNA): TGCGCCAGCAGCCCTCTCAACGGGTTGCCTCTTAGCACAGATACGCAGTATTTT.

The chain uses TRBV30 and TRBJ1-5; D gene unclear. The germline V gene has CDR1 GTSNPN and CDR2 SVGIG (reference sequence). Trimming pared 0 bases from V and 9 bases from J, leaving 12 bases between. CDR3 size: 13 residues. The CDR3 loop reads CAWSVAGLGPQHF. The CDR3 DNA reads TGTGCCTGGAGTGTCGCGGGTCTTGGGCCCCAGCATTTT.

The chain has TRBV10-2 and TRBJ2-3; unclear D gene. The CDR3 sequence is 11 residues long. Trimming removed 0 bases from V and 13 bases from J, with 8 bases in between. Germline V gene sequence: CDR1 WSHSY, CDR2 SAAADI. CDR3 residues: CASSESHRKYF. For the CDR3, the DNA is TGCGCCAGCAGTGAGTCTCATCGAAAGTATTTT.

A few counts support this clone. This rearrangement joins TRBV9 to TRBJ2-2, with D perhaps TRBD1 (7 bases). V lost 6 bases, J lost 2 bases, and 14 bases lay in between. Germline V gives CDR1 SGDLS, CDR2 YYNGEE. The CDR3 extends over 15 amino acids. This CDR3 is CASTTQGTNTGELFF. The CDR3 coding sequence is TGTGCCAGCACAACACAGGGGACTAACACCGGGGAGCTGTTTTTT.

The J gene is TRBJ1-1, the V gene TRBV5-1; D call uncertain. The CDR3 contains 15 residues. Germline V gene sequence: CDR1 SGHRS, CDR2 YFSETQ. V lost 0 bases to trimming and J lost 3 bases, with 12 bases between them. The CDR3 region is CASSLAGGIYTEAFF. In DNA, the CDR3 is TGCGCCAGCAGCTTGGCAGGAGGGATTTACACTGAAGCTTTCTTT.

The chain joins TRBV3-1 (or the pseudogene TRBV3-2) to TRBJ2-7, with 8 positions matching TRBD1. Per the germline V gene, CDR1 is LGHDT and CDR2 is YNNKEL (reference sequence). CDR3 length: 14 residues. J lost 3 bases, V lost 5 bases, and 6 bases had no gene match. The CDR3 DNA follows: TGTGCCAGCAGCGGCCGGGACAGGAACTACGAGCAGTACTTC. Encoded protein: CASSGRDRNYEQYF.

This clone has a single count. The chain is built from TRBV5-1 and TRBJ1-4; maybe TRBD1 (6 bases). V was trimmed by 2 bases and J by 7 bases, leaving 9 bases between them. This CDR3 is 13 amino acids long. Germline V CDR1 and CDR2: SGHRS, YFSETQ. The CDR3 nucleotides read TGCGCCAGCAGCTTCCCAGGGGTTGAAAAACTGTTTTTT. Its translation: CASSFPGVEKLFF.